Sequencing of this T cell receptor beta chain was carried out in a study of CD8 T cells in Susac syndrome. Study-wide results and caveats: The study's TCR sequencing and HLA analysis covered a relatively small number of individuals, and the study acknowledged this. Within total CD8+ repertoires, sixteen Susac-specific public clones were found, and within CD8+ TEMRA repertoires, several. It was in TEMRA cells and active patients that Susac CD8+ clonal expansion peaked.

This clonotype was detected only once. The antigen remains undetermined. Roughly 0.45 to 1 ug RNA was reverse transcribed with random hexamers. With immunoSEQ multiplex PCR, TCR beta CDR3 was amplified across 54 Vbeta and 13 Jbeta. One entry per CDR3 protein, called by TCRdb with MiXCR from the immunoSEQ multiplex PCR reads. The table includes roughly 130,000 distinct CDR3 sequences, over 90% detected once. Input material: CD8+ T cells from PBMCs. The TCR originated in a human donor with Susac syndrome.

CDR3 protein: CASSSEDRAFHGYTF. Here the CDR3 DNA reads TGTGCCAGCAGCTCCGAAGACAGGGCCTTCCATGGCTACACCTTC. V gene TRBV9 combines with J gene TRBJ1-2; TRBD1 matches at 7 bases. The CDR3 has 15 residues. The germline V gene has CDR1 SGDLS and CDR2 YYNGEE. V lost 4 bases, J lost 6 bases, and 12 bases stayed unmatched.